This T cell receptor (beta chain) was obtained from a study of synovial regulatory T cells in juvenile arthritis. General study findings and limits: Largely private between patients, iaTreg TCR repertoires showed partial overlap with synovial Teff and blood CPL repertoires.

In the case of this clone: Its target is not known.

Here immunoSEQ multiplex PCR was the method, and the copy in TCRdb shows in-frame clones only, minus some. This listing includes 10,000 or so clones. The CDR3 runs 13 residues. The DNA is not on file. Germline lookup yields CDR1 SGHAT and CDR2 FQNNGV. V usage is TRBV11-2 and J usage is TRBJ2-3; TCRdb lists TRBD2, though no DNA is available to test this call. The clonotype was recovered from a donor aged 2-35 years with juvenile idiopathic arthritis. Sample: Treg cells from blood. Subset reported: remaining (HLA-DR-negative) circulating blood Treg cells. The CDR3 loop reads CASSLGSSARQYF.